A single sample gave rise to the 16 T cell receptor beta chains below, sequenced in a study of cytomegalovirus exposure and HLA in healthy donors. Primers for the PCR totalled 60 Vbeta and 13 Jbeta. Libraries were prepared by immunoSEQ multiplex PCR; TCRdb keeps only in-frame clonotypes and omits some of them. The data show around 140,000 clones, almost 85% seen once. Input material: PBMCs. The receptors were sampled from a woman between 40 and 50 years old in good health and CMV-seronegative.

This clone was seen only once. The chain uses TRBV7-8 and TRBJ2-7; no clear D gene. The CDR3 has 13 residues. Trimming pared 1 base from V and 7 bases from J, leaving 11 bases between. Germline CDR1 reads SGHVS; CDR2 reads FQNEAQ. The CDR3 DNA follows: TGTGCCAGCAGCTTAGGCCGATCGAGAGAGCAGTACTTC. It is translated as CASSLGRSREQYF.

The V gene is TRBV28, the J gene TRBJ2-3; 9 bases match TRBD1. V lost 5 bases to trimming and J lost 4 bases; unmatched junction nucleotides: 4. CDR3 length equals 14 residues. CDR1 and CDR2 (germline): MDHEN, SYDVKM. The CDR3 coding sequence is TGTGCCAGCAGTACAGGGGGCGCAGCAGATACGCAGTATTTT. Protein: CASSTGGAADTQYF.

The CDR3 spells CASSPRQGGSAGNTIYF. For the CDR3, the DNA is TGTGCCAGCTCACCGCGACAGGGGGGTTCCGCTGGAAACACCATATATTTT. The gene calls are TRBV18 and TRBJ1-3; 9 bases match TRBD1. The CDR3 has 17 amino acids. V shed 3 bases, J shed 2 bases, and the junction held 8 bases outside the gene matches. From germline, CDR1 is KGHSH and CDR2 LQKENI.

The chain couples TRBV11-1 to TRBJ1-6; D is unresolved. The CDR3 runs to 15 residues. Trimming pared 4 bases from V and 7 bases from J, leaving 14 bases between. Germline CDR1 and CDR2: SGHAT and FQDESV (reference sequence). The CDR3 region has the DNA TGTGCCAGCAGCTCTTACCCCTCGGAGAATTCACCCCTCCACTTT. It yields the protein CASSSYPSENSPLHF.

The chain carries TRBV9 and TRBJ1-2; TRBD1 aligns across 9 bases. The trim removed 3 bases at V and 4 bases at J, leaving 1 base unmatched. Germline V gives CDR1 SGDLS, CDR2 YYNGEE. The CDR3 runs to 13 residues. CDR3 nucleotide sequence: TGTGCCAGCAGCGAGGGACAGGGCTATGGCTACACCTTC. It yields the protein CASSEGQGYGYTF.

V and J are TRBV2 and TRBJ2-1; D is unclear. The CDR3 has 11 residues. With 7 bases removed from V and 4 bases from J, the gap between germline ends came to 5 bases. CDR1 SNHLY and CDR2 FYNNEI come from the germline V gene. This CDR3 is CASNPYNEQFF. As DNA, the CDR3 is TGTGCCAGCAATCCATACAATGAGCAGTTCTTC. The full variable domain, rest sourced from reference TRBV2 and TRBJ2-1, is EPEVTQTPSHQVTQMGQEVILRCVPISNHLYFYWYRQILGQKVEFLVSFYNNEISEKSEIFDDQFSVERPDGSNFTLKIRSTKLEDSAMYFCASNPYNEQFFGPGTRLTVL.

This chain joins TRBV25-1 and TRBJ1-6, with D possibly TRBD1 on 5 matching bases. The V end lost 1 base, the J end lost 14 bases, and 21 bases lay between the germline ends. This CDR3 is built from 16 residues. The germline gives CDR1 MGHDK, CDR2 SYGVNS. This chain's CDR3 is CASSESLPDRKKSLHF. The CDR3 DNA follows: TGTGCCAGCAGTGAATCGTTGCCTGACAGAAAAAAGTCCCTCCACTTT.

V gene TRBV19 combines with J gene TRBJ2-7, with 7 nucleotides matching TRBD2. The J segment lost 5 bases and the V segment lost 5 bases, leaving 9 bases of the junction unmatched. There are 14 residues in the CDR3. Looked up from germline, CDR1 is LNHDA and CDR2 is SQIVND (reference sequence). The CDR3 sequence is CASSPSGAPNEQYF. As DNA, the CDR3 is TGTGCCAGTAGTCCTAGCGGAGCCCCTAACGAGCAGTACTTC.

The rearrangement links TRBV5-1 to TRBJ2-1; 8 positions agree with TRBD2. CDR1 SGHRS and CDR2 YFSETQ come from the germline V gene. CDR3 length equals 18 residues. After removal of 4 bases from V and 1 base from J, the junction contained 13 bases not matched to a gene. CDR3 protein: CASSPRGSGSESYNEQFF. For the CDR3, the DNA is TGCGCCAGCAGCCCCCGAGGGAGCGGGAGTGAATCCTACAATGAGCAGTTCTTC.

The rearrangement joins TRBV9 to TRBJ1-2; 9 bases fit TRBD1. This CDR3 spans 15 amino acids. The germline V gene has CDR1 SGDLS and CDR2 YYNGEE. Unmatched junction bases numbered 11, after V lost 4 bases and J lost 7 bases. In DNA, the CDR3 is TGTGCCAGCAGCCCCTCCGACAGGGGGTTCGGTGGCTACACCTTC. Its protein is CASSPSDRGFGGYTF.

This chain joins TRBV19 and TRBJ2-1; TRBD2 might be the D (6 bases). Germline CDR1 is LNHDA and CDR2 is SQIVND (reference sequence). V lost 3 bases to trimming and J lost 7 bases, with 10 bases between them. CDR3 length: 13 amino acids. In DNA form, the CDR3 reads TGTGCCAGTAGTATCCGGGGGAGGAATGAGCAGTTCTTC. This translates into CASSIRGRNEQFF.

This clone occurred once. The rearrangement links TRBV19 to TRBJ2-3; 10 nucleotides agree with TRBD2. CDR3 length: 16 amino acids. In germline, CDR1 is LNHDA, CDR2 SQIVND (reference sequence). V was clipped by 6 bases and J by 6 bases; unmatched bases: 12. CDR3 in amino acids: CASRPVAGGPPDTQYF. The CDR3 DNA sequence: TGTGCCAGTAGACCAGTAGCGGGAGGACCGCCGGATACGCAGTATTTT.

The chain recombines TRBV12-5 with TRBJ2-1; no reliable D call. The CDR3 totals 13 residues. CDR1 and CDR2 (germline): LGHNT, FRNRAP. The V and J ends lost 5 bases and 6 bases respectively, with 11 bases between them. The chain's CDR3 is CASGHNPVNEQFF. The CDR3 coding sequence is TGTGCTAGTGGTCACAACCCCGTCAATGAGCAGTTCTTC.

This clone was counted between two and nine times. The V and J genes are TRBV5-1 and TRBJ2-3; unclear D gene. The CDR3 spans 12 residues. Germline values: CDR1 SGHRS, CDR2 YFSETQ. V was trimmed by 3 bases and J by 11 bases, leaving 13 bases between them. The CDR3 protein is CASSWAQEGQYF. The CDR3 nucleotides read TGCGCCAGCAGCTGGGCACAAGAAGGGCAGTATTTT.

A few counts support this clone. V usage is TRBV9 and J usage is TRBJ2-7, with 11 bases fitting TRBD2. Trimming removed 0 bases from V and 5 bases from J; junction bases left unmatched: 1. Germline values: CDR1 SGDLS, CDR2 YYNGEE. The CDR3 contains 14 residues. CDR3 nucleotide sequence: TGTGCCAGCAGCGTAGCTAGCGGGAGGAACGAGCAGTACTTC. This translates into CASSVASGRNEQYF.

A word on this clone: One junction end does not reproduce the germline sequence, and a read error may be involved. The V and J genes are TRBV28 and TRBJ2-7, with 10 bases that match TRBD1. The length of the CDR3 is 15 residues. Germline V CDR1 and CDR2: MDHEN, SYDVKM. The CDR3 DNA reads as TGTGCCAGCACATCCGGGACAGGGGCTGGGCGGTGGCTGGACTTC. Translating it yields CASTSGTGAGRWLDF.